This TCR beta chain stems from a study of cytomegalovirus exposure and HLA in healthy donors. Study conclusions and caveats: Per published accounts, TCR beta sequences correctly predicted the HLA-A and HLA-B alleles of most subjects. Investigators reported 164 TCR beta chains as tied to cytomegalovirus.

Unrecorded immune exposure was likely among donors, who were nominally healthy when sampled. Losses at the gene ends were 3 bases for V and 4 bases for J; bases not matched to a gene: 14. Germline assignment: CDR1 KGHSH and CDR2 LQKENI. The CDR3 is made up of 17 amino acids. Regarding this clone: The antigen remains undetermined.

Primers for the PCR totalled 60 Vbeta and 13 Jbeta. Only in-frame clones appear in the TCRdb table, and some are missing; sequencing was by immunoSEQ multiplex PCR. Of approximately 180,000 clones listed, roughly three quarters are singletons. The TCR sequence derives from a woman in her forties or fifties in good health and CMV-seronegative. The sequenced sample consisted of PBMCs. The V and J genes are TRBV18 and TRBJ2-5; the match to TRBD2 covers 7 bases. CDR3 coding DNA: TGTGCCAGCTCACCGGCGGTCGGGGCGGGAGTTGGAGAGACCCAGTACTTC. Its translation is CASSPAVGAGVGETQYF.